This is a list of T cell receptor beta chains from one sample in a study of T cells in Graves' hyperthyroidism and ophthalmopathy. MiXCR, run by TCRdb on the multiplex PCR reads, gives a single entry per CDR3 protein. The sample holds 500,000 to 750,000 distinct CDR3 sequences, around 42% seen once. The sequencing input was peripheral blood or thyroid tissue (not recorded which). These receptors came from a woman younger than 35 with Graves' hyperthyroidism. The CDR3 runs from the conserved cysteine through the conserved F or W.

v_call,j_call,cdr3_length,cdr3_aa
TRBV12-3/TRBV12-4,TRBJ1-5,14,CASSLRQGGRPQHF
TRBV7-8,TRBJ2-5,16,CASSFIRSPRVRTQYF
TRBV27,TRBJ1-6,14,CASSFTSTSSPLHF
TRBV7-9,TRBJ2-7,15,CASSPRVAGDIEQYF
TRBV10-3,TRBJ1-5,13,CAIRLGSGQPQHF
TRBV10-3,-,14,CAISEPLASNEQFF
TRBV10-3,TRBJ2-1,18,CAISGRSGIRIRYNEQFF
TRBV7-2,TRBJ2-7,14,CASSTGARSYEQYF
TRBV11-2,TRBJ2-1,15,CASSFEGSSYNEQFF
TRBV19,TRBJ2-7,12,CASRGGRGEQYF
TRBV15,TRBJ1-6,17,CATSSGLPGLVGSPLHF
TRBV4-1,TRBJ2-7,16,CASSPTDLWVRGEQYF
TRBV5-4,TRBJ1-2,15,CASSFPIGKQVGYTF
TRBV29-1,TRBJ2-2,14,CSVPFPWNTGELFF
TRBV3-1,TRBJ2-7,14,CASQAGQGTYEQYF
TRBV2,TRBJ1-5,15,CASRDGQDGNQPQHF
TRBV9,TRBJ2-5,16,CASSAGTSGSGETQYF
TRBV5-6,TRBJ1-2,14,CARDARQGNYGYTF
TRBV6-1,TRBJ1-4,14,CASLSGPGGEKLFF
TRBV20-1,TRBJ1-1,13,CSVLSVVNTEAFF
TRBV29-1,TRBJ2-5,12,CSQEGERETQYF
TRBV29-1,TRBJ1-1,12,CSDRSMNTEAFF
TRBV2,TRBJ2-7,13,CARDGTRINEQYF
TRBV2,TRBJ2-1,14,CASSEGLYYNEQFF
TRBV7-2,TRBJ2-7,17,CASSLVVYVSVTHEQYF
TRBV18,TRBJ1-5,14,CASSHEFSNQPQHF
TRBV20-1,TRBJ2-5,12,CSADGRDTTQYF
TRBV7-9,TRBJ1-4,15,CASSPRQGADEKLFF
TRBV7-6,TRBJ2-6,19,CASSQDYGTGGSGANVLTF
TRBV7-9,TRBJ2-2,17,CASSLHGLAPNSGELFF
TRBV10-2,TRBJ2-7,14,CASSESTSGYEQYF
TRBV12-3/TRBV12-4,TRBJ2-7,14,CASTRLGGQEEQYF